This TCR beta chain was sequenced during a study of blood T cell repertoires in COVID-19. Authors' analysis steps: Quantification of nucleated cells was approximated via reference gene primer amplification. Generated by immunoSEQ multiplex PCR, the TCRdb table keeps only in-frame clones and is missing some. For V, J and clone size, that table is used; D and trimming come from the DNA. This sample has under 80,000 clones, with around 87% found just once. The CDR3 is made up of 12 amino acids. The V and J ends lost 2 bases and 4 bases respectively, with 8 bases between them. Germline V gene data show CDR1 as GTSNPN and CDR2 as SVGIG (reference sequence).

The clonotype comes from a man aged 55 to 70 with acute or convalescent COVID-19. Sequences were obtained from peripheral blood. The chain links TRBV30 to TRBJ1-2, with D possibly matching TRBD1 (6 bases). Here the CDR3 DNA reads TGTGCCTGGAGTCAGGGGCTCTATGGCTACACCTTC. Its protein product is CAWSQGLYGYTF.